The 23 T cell receptor beta chains given below trace back to one sample, sequenced in a study of PD-L1 blockade in urothelial cancer. Produced via immunoSEQ multiplex PCR; TCRdb's table is partial and in-frame only. The repertoire holds 85,000 to 100,000 clones, with about nine tenths as singletons. The time point: pretreatment peripheral blood. Specimen: PBMCs, collected around atezolizumab (anti-PD-L1) treatment. These receptors were collected from a man between 60 and 75 years old with urothelial cancer.

The chain links TRBV7-9 to TRBJ1-3, with no clear D. V lost 2 bases to trimming and J lost 0 bases, with 5 bases between them. The CDR3 is 14 residues long. Germline CDR1 and CDR2: SEHNR and FQNEAQ (reference sequence). The CDR3 region is CASSLSGSGNTIYF. The CDR3 DNA reads TGTGCCAGCAGCTTATCAGGCTCTGGAAACACCATATATTTT.

This clone came up once. The chain uses TRBV19 and TRBJ2-1; the match to TRBD2 covers 9 bases. Germline lookup yields CDR1 LNHDA and CDR2 SQIVND (reference sequence). Trimming cost V 7 bases and J 8 bases; bases outside gene matches: 9. This CDR3 has 14 residues. This CDR3 is CASTLAGGPHEQFF. As DNA, the CDR3 is TGTGCCAGTACTCTTGCGGGAGGGCCGCATGAGCAGTTCTTC.

This clone was found once. V is TRBV4-1 and J is TRBJ2-1; a weak D match, TRBD2 (6 bases). The CDR3 has 16 amino acids. The V gene's germline CDR1 is MGHRA and CDR2 YSYEKL. Trimming cost V 0 bases and J 4 bases, with 13 bases left between them. The CDR3 reads CASSQDVAGWYNEQFF. In nucleotides, the CDR3 is TGCGCCAGCAGCCAAGACGTCGCGGGGTGGTACAATGAGCAGTTCTTC.

The genes are TRBV5-1 and TRBJ2-1; D perhaps matches TRBD1 (6 bases). Germline V gene sequence: CDR1 SGHRS, CDR2 YFSETQ. CDR3 length equals 16 residues. V was trimmed by 4 bases and J by 3 bases, leaving 17 bases between them. In DNA form, the CDR3 reads TGCGCCAGCAGCCTGTGGGGGCAGGTCAACTACAATGAGCAGTTCTTC. The encoded protein is CASSLWGQVNYNEQFF.

The V and J genes are TRBV18 and TRBJ1-2; D gene uncertain. With 3 bases removed from V and 3 bases from J, the gap between germline ends came to 8 bases. The CDR3 runs to 13 residues. Germline V gene sequence: CDR1 KGHSH, CDR2 LQKENI. The CDR3 sequence is CASSPGPDYGYTF. The CDR3 nucleotides are TGTGCCAGCTCACCGGGCCCCGACTATGGCTACACCTTC. The entire variable domain, with the rest obtained from reference TRBV18 and TRBJ1-2, is as follows: NAGVMQNPRHLVRRRGQEARLRCSPMKGHSHVYWYRQLPEEGLKFMVYLQKENIIDESGMPKERFSAEFPKEGPSILRIQQVVRGDSAAYFCASSPGPDYGYTFGSGTRLTVV.

The V call is TRBV11-3, the J call TRBJ1-5, with a possible D match to TRBD1 (5 bases). The V end lost 1 base, the J end lost 6 bases, and 10 bases lay between the germline ends. The V gene's germline CDR1 is SGHNT and CDR2 YENEEA. The CDR3 runs 14 residues. The CDR3: CASSLGGSGQPQHF. The CDR3 region has the DNA TGTGCCAGCAGCTTAGGGGGCTCGGGTCAGCCCCAGCATTTT.

DNA for the CDR3: TGTGCCAGCAGTCGGACTAGCCACGAGCAGTACTTC. The encoded protein is CASSRTSHEQYF. V and J are TRBV27 and TRBJ2-7, with 8 nucleotides matching TRBD2. The germline V gene has CDR1 MNHEY and CDR2 SMNVEV (reference sequence). J lost 5 bases, V lost 5 bases, and 2 bases had no gene match. CDR3 length equals 12 residues.

This clone was counted a single time. The chain employs TRBV7-9 and TRBJ2-5; 10 positions agree with TRBD1. With V trimmed by 5 bases and J by 5 bases, 11 bases remained unmatched. The CDR3 sequence is 16 residues long. CDR1 is SEHNR and CDR2 is FQNEAQ in the germline V gene (reference sequence). The DNA for the CDR3 is TGTGCCAGCAGCAATGATCTGGGACAGGGGAGGGAGACCCAGTACTTC. It specifies CASSNDLGQGRETQYF.

J is TRBJ2-5 and V is TRBV4-1; TRBD2 aligns across 7 bases. There are 18 residues in the CDR3. Losses at the gene ends were 0 bases for V and 2 bases for J; bases not matched to a gene: 12. Germline assignment: CDR1 MGHRA and CDR2 YSYEKL. The CDR3 spells CASSQESSGAEGQETQYF. The CDR3, as DNA: TGCGCCAGCAGCCAAGAGTCGAGCGGGGCAGAGGGGCAAGAGACCCAGTACTTC.

The chain recombines TRBV6-5 with TRBJ1-5, with D hard to call. Germline CDR1 MNHEY, CDR2 SVGAGI. V dropped 2 bases and J dropped 5 bases, with 13 bases sitting between them. The CDR3 has 15 amino acids. The CDR3 is CASSYPEQRYQPQHF. CDR3 coding DNA: TGTGCCAGCAGTTACCCGGAGCAACGATATCAGCCCCAGCATTTT.

This chain uses TRBV28 with TRBJ1-3; a possible D gene is TRBD1 (6 bases). Trimming took off 7 bases at V and 3 bases at J, with 22 bases between the two ends. The CDR3 sequence is 17 residues long. The V gene's germline CDR1 is MDHEN and CDR2 SYDVKM. The CDR3, as DNA: TGTGCCAGCAATACACTACAGGGTTCCTTCCGTGGAAACACCATATATTTT. This sequence encodes CASNTLQGSFRGNTIYF.

The V gene is TRBV13, the J gene TRBJ2-1; 7 bases map to TRBD2. V shed 4 bases and J 2 bases; nucleotides not matched to a gene: 8. Germline lookup yields CDR1 PRHDT and CDR2 FYEKMQ (reference sequence). The CDR3 length is 16 residues. The CDR3 is CASSSLADSPYNEQFF. The CDR3 DNA is TGTGCCAGCAGCTCCCTAGCGGATTCACCCTACAATGAGCAGTTCTTC.

In DNA, the CDR3 is TGTGCCAGCAGTCAGGCCCTAGCGGGAGAAGAGACCCAGTACTTC. Residues: CASSQALAGEETQYF. J is TRBJ2-5 and V is TRBV11-2; TRBD2 aligns across 10 bases. In germline, CDR1 is SGHAT, CDR2 FQNNGV. The CDR3 runs 15 residues. V lost 6 bases and J lost 3; bases outside the gene matches: 7.

The rearrangement links TRBV6-5 to TRBJ2-7; D remains ambiguous. In germline, CDR1 is MNHEY, CDR2 SVGAGI. There are 14 residues in the CDR3. Between the trimmed V and J ends, which lost 2 bases and 5 bases, there was a span of 13 bases. The CDR3, as DNA: TGTGCCAGCAGTTACGCGAAGCGATGGCACGAGCAGTACTTC. Protein sequence: CASSYAKRWHEQYF.

The genes are TRBV28 and TRBJ1-5; tentative D call: TRBD1 (5 bases). The V end lost 7 bases, the J end lost 10 bases, and 35 bases lay between the germline ends. This CDR3 region has 19 residues. Germline V gene data show CDR1 as MDHEN and CDR2 as SYDVKM. The CDR3 bases are TGTGCCAGCATCCCTAGGGGCGGCACTTACTCAGATCTACGCAGCCCCCAGCATTTT. It specifies CASIPRGGTYSDLRSPQHF.

This rearrangement joins TRBV16 to TRBJ1-4; D gene uncertain. The CDR3 sequence is 13 residues long. CDR1 and CDR2 (germline): KGHSY, FQNENV. Trimming took 5 bases from V and 8 from J, leaving 12 bases between them. The CDR3 DNA follows: TGTGCCAGCAGCAGTAATTCGCGGGAAAAACTGTTTTTT. Protein product: CASSSNSREKLFF.

This chain uses TRBV5-4 with TRBJ2-5, with 7 positions matching TRBD1. V was clipped by 5 bases and J by 0 bases; unmatched bases: 4. CDR1 and CDR2 (germline): SGHNT, YYREEE (reference sequence). The CDR3 is 14 amino acids. CDR3 sequence (DNA): TGTGCCAGCAGTCACGACAGGGACCAAGAGACCCAGTACTTC. Its protein is CASSHDRDQETQYF.

V gene TRBV27 combines with J gene TRBJ2-3; possible D gene TRBD2, 6 bases. Trimming cost V 11 bases and J 3 bases, with 18 bases left between them. Germline values: CDR1 MNHEY, CDR2 SMNVEV (reference sequence). There are 14 residues in the CDR3. The CDR3 loop reads CAPSRALATDTQYF. As DNA, the CDR3 is TGTGCCCCCTCCCGGGCCCTAGCGACAGATACGCAGTATTTT.

The DNA of the CDR3 is TGTGCCAGCAGTTTACTTGACAGGGGCAATCCCTACGAGCAGTACTTC. It codes for CASSLLDRGNPYEQYF. The rearrangement uses TRBV6-5 and TRBJ2-7, with 8 bases that match TRBD1. The length of the CDR3 is 16 residues. V shed 4 bases, J shed 2 bases, and the junction held 10 bases outside the gene matches. Germline V lookup: CDR1 MNHEY, CDR2 SVGAGI.

V is TRBV9 and J is TRBJ2-7; 9 positions agree with TRBD1. Germline values: CDR1 SGDLS, CDR2 YYNGEE. V lost 0 bases, J lost 2 bases, and 0 bases stayed unmatched. The CDR3 has 14 residues. This CDR3 reads CASSVGDRAYEQYF. Here the CDR3 DNA reads TGTGCCAGCAGCGTAGGGGACAGGGCCTACGAGCAGTACTTC.

The V gene is TRBV5-1, the J gene TRBJ2-5, with TRBD2 identical over 11 bases. The germline CDR1 and CDR2 sequences are SGHRS and YFSETQ. The CDR3 runs to 15 residues. J gave up 3 bases and V 3 bases, and 4 bases lay outside the gene matches. CDR3 sequence: CASSYLLAGEETQYF. In DNA form, the CDR3 reads TGCGCCAGCAGCTATCTACTAGCGGGAGAAGAGACCCAGTACTTC.

V gene TRBV27 combines with J gene TRBJ2-5; 9 bases agree with TRBD1. The CDR3 totals 15 residues. The germline gives CDR1 MNHEY, CDR2 SMNVEV (reference sequence). J was trimmed by 1 base and V by 3 bases; bases with no gene match: 3. The CDR3 nucleotides are TGTGCCAGCAGTTTTGACAGGGGGAGCCAAGAGACCCAGTACTTC. Its protein product is CASSFDRGSQETQYF.

The V and J genes are TRBV29-1 and TRBJ2-7, with TRBD1 matching over 10 bases. Trimming removed 4 bases from V and 4 bases from J; junction bases left unmatched: 1. Germline-derived CDR1 and CDR2 are SQVTM and ANQGSEA. CDR3 length equals 12 residues. Here the CDR3 DNA reads TGCAGCGTTGGACAGGGGGCATACGAGCAGTACTTC. Translated, it gives CSVGQGAYEQYF.